This T cell receptor (beta chain) was captured in a study of blood T cell repertoires in COVID-19. In this sample, this clone turned up a few times. The CDR3 contains 14 residues. Germline CDR1 and CDR2: SGDLS and YYNGEE. With 3 bases removed from V and 4 bases from J, the gap between germline ends came to 11 bases. Assay used: immunoSEQ multiplex PCR; TCRdb lists only in-frame clones, some missing. The sample has about 380,000 clones, 70% to 90% seen once; the top ten hold 1.2%. The TCR originated in a woman under 30 who had recovered from COVID-19. The sample was PBMCs or T cells enriched from blood (not recorded which). The rearrangement joins TRBV9 to TRBJ1-3, with no clear D. The CDR3 reads CASSASPTGNTIYF. In DNA form, the CDR3 reads TGTGCCAGCAGCGCGAGCCCCACGGGAAACACCATATATTTT.